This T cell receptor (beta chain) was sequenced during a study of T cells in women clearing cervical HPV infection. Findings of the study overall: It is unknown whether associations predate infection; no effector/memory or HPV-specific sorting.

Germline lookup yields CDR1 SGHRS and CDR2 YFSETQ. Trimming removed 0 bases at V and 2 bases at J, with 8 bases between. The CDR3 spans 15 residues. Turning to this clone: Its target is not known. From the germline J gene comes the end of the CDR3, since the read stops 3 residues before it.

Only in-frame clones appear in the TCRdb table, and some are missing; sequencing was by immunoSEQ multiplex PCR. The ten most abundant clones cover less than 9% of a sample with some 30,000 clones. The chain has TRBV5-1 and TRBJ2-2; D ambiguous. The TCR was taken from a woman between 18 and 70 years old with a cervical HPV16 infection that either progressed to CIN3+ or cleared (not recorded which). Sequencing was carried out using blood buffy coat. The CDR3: CASSLEGPNTGELFF. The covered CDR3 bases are TGCGCCAGCAGCTTGGAAGGTCCAAACACCGGGGAG. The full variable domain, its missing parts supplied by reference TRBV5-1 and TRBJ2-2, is KAGVTQTPRYLIKTRGQQVTLSCSPISGHRSVSWYQQTPGQGLQFLFEYFSETQRNKGNFPGRFSGRQFSNSRSEMNVSTLELGDSALYLCASSLEGPNTGELFFGEGSRLTVL.